This is a list of T cell receptor beta chains from one sample in a study of cytomegalovirus exposure and HLA in healthy donors. The table came from immunoSEQ multiplex PCR; TCRdb's copy has only in-frame clones and leaves some out. The sample includes about 140,000 clones, about 70% of them seen just once. Sequencing was carried out using PBMCs. These TCRs come from a man aged 25 to 45 in good health and CMV-seropositive. Each CDR3 is given with its conserved first and last residue. The D gene is left open where the match is weak. Clone size is not always given. Where it is, it says once, few, many or a class for expanded clones.

j_call	v_call	clone_size	d_call	cdr3_nt	cdr3_aa
TRBJ2-1	TRBV18	once	-	TGTGCCAGCTCACCATCGGAGGTCGGGGATGAGCAGTTCTTC	CASSPSEVGDEQFF
TRBJ2-1	TRBV7-9	-	TRBD2	TGTGCCAGCAGTGAGGGGACTAGCGGGAATGAGCAGTTCTTC	CASSEGTSGNEQFF
TRBJ2-5	TRBV6-1	-	TRBD1	TGTGCCAGCACTCTAGGACAGGGGGCGTTAGAGACCCAGTACTTC	CASTLGQGALETQYF
TRBJ2-7	TRBV7-3	-	-	TGTGCCAGCAGCTCCTCCGGGTCCTACGAGCAGTACTTC	CASSSSGSYEQYF
TRBJ2-5	TRBV9	-	TRBD1	TGTGCCAGCAGCGTAGCTACAGGGGCTCGCGAGACCCAGTACTTC	CASSVATGARETQYF
TRBJ2-1	TRBV5-4	-	TRBD2	TGTGCCAGCAGTCGCGGACTAGCGGGAGTAGGCTACAATGAGCAGTTCTTC	CASSRGLAGVGYNEQFF
TRBJ2-1	TRBV4-1	-	TRBD2	TGCGCCAGCAGCCAAGGTGGACTAGCGGGACCCCCAGGTGAGCAGTTCTTC	CASSQGGLAGPPGEQFF
TRBJ1-6	TRBV5-4	-	-	TGTGCCCTCGGCGGGGGGTCGGGTTCACCCCTCCACTTT	CALGGGSGSPLHF
TRBJ2-6	TRBV5-1	once	-	TGCGCCAGCAGCTACCGTTGGAGCTCTGGGGCCAACGTCCTGACTTTC	CASSYRWSSGANVLTF
TRBJ2-2	TRBV7-8	-	TRBD2	TGTGCCAGCAATCCTAGGGGACTAGCGGGCAAAAACACCGGGGAGCTGTTTTTT	CASNPRGLAGKNTGELFF
TRBJ2-1	TRBV29-1	-	-	TGCAGCGTTTTGACAGGAGCGCGGCTTGAGCAGTTCTTC	CSVLTGARLEQFF
TRBJ2-2	TRBV14	-	TRBD1	TGTGCCAGCAGCCCCCCTATTTCGGGACAGTCGAACACCGGGGAGCTGTTTTTT	CASSPPISGQSNTGELFF
TRBJ1-1	TRBV27	-	TRBD1	TGTGCCAGCAGTTTCTCGGGACAGGGGGCCGAAGCTTTCTTT	CASSFSGQGAEAFF
TRBJ2-1	TRBV11-1	few	-	TGTGCCAGCAGTTCCGACCCGGGCTCCTACAATGAGCAGTTCTTC	CASSSDPGSYNEQFF
TRBJ2-1	TRBV7-6	-	TRBD2	TGTGCCAGCAGTCGGACTAGCGGGAATGAGCAGTTCTTC	CASSRTSGNEQFF
TRBJ1-2	TRBV6-5	-	-	TGTGCCAGCAGTTACTCGGACGCGGGGGGCTACACCTTC	CASSYSDAGGYTF
TRBJ1-1	TRBV2	-	-	TGTGCCAGCAGTGAAGGGCAGGGAGGAACTGAAGCTTTCTTT	CASSEGQGGTEAFF
TRBJ1-5	TRBV6-6	-	TRBD1	TGTGCCAGCAGCCCGGGACAGATCAATCAGCCCCAGCATTTT	CASSPGQINQPQHF